Below are 2 T cell receptor beta chains sequenced from a single sample in a study of metastatic and nonmetastatic thyroid tumors. Among the patients, none had received any treatment before thyroid surgery. Using MiXCR, TCRdb re-called clones from the PCR reads. The table lists about 69,000 clones, 14% of them singletons. Sequences were obtained from blood. Receptors were obtained from a male donor with papillary thyroid cancer or a benign thyroid nodule (not recorded which). Some clones in this sample may be carry-over from other donors' samples.

The rearrangement joins TRBV6-1 to TRBJ1-2; 7 nucleotides agree with TRBD1. Germline lookup yields CDR1 MNHNS and CDR2 SASEGT. After removal of 5 bases from V and 10 bases from J, the junction contained 13 bases not matched to a gene. The CDR3 length is 14 residues. CDR3 sequence reads: CASSLQGRLDVYTF. CDR3 DNA: TGTGCCAGCAGTTTACAGGGGCGGCTGGACGTCTACACCTTC.

Only a few counts were recorded for this clone. This may stem from a read error, because a much larger clone lies one nucleotide away. Distinct nucleotide sequences in the sample also encode this CDR3. V and J are TRBV13 and TRBJ2-2; TRBD2 matches at 7 bases. Trimming removed 6 bases from V and 4 bases from J; junction bases left unmatched: 5. CDR3 length: 14 amino acids. CDR1 PRHDT and CDR2 FYEKMQ come from the germline V gene (reference sequence). This chain's CDR3 is CASRAGASTGELFF. CDR3 DNA sequence: TGTGCCAGCAGGGCGGGAGCCAGCACCGGGGAGCTGTTTTTT.